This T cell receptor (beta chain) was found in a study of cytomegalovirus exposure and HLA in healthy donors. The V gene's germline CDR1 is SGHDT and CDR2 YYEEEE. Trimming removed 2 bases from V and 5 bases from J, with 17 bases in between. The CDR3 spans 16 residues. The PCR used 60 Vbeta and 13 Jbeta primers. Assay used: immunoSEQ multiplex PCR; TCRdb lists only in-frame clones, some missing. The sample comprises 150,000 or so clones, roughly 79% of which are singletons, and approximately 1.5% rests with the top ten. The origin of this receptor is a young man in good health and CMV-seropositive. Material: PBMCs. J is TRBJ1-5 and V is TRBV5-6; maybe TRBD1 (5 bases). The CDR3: CASSLRAGIGDQPQHF. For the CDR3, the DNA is TGTGCCAGCAGCTTACGTGCTGGCATAGGGGATCAGCCCCAGCATTTT.